The source of this T cell receptor (beta chain) is a study of blood T cell repertoires in COVID-19. Study details: Some COVID-19 samples were acute and others convalescent; all came from the United States, Italy and Spain. From T cells, B-cell-depleted T cells, or PBMCs came the material, which was cDNA or gDNA.

Sequencing used immunoSEQ multiplex PCR; TCRdb keeps in-frame clones, though not all of them. The data show about 100,000 clones, about 85% seen once. The sequencing sample was made of peripheral blood. The TCR was taken from a man in his forties or fifties with active COVID-19.

The CDR3 reads CASNVGVSGRPEAFF. CDR3 nucleotides: TGTGCCAGTAACGTTGGAGTCTCCGGCCGGCCTGAAGCTTTCTTT. The chain combines TRBV6-4 with TRBJ1-1; no definite D call. CDR3 length equals 15 residues. Deletions cut 9 bases from V and 6 bases from J, with 23 bases between. Germline CDR1 is MRHNA and CDR2 is SNTAGT.